This TCR beta chain was recovered during a study of blood T cell repertoires in COVID-19. The CDR3 runs 13 residues. The germline V gene encodes CDR1 GTSNPN and CDR2 SVGIG (reference sequence). J was trimmed by 3 bases and V by 3 bases; bases with no gene match: 2. The data were produced by immunoSEQ multiplex PCR, yet TCRdb's version contains in-frame clones alone and is incomplete. The sample shows approximately 150,000 clones, roughly 87% of them seen only once. Sequenced sample: peripheral blood. The chain recombines TRBV30 with TRBJ1-5; TRBD1 matches 7 bases. This clonotype was sampled from a woman in her forties or fifties with acute or convalescent COVID-19. Here the CDR3 DNA reads TGTGCCTGGAGCACAGGGGACAATCAGCCCCAGCATTTT. This sequence encodes CAWSTGDNQPQHF.